This T cell receptor beta chain was recorded in a study of blood T cells in healthy people across ages. Findings of the study overall: CMV status of donors was not determined, possibly confounding expanded clonotype changes. In long-lived donors, naive CD4+ cell counts and diversity exceeded those of aged donors.

A J-beta primer mix and a sample-barcoded 5' primer were used in a second PCR of about 7 to 12 cycles. TCRdb re-derived calls from the 5' RACE reads in MiXCR, one entry per CDR3 protein. The sample has about 510,000 distinct CDR3 sequences, about 28% seen once. A note on this clonotype: Its antigen is not known.

Germline values: CDR1 LGHDT, CDR2 YNNKEL (reference sequence). V dropped 5 bases and J dropped 4; count of bases not matched to a gene: 8. This CDR3 comprises 15 residues. These data were also reused for a study on T cells of mothers and their children.

This clonotype was sampled from a boy aged 2 to 9 in good health. The sequencing sample was made of blood. The V gene is TRBV3-1, the J gene TRBJ2-7; 10 nucleotides agree with TRBD1. Here the CDR3 DNA reads TGTGCCAGCAGCAAATCGGGACAGGGGCCATACGAGCAGTACTTC. It encodes CASSKSGQGPYEQYF.